These 29 T cell receptor beta chains came from one sample sequenced in a study of T cells in Graves' hyperthyroidism and ophthalmopathy. RNA transcripts provided the source from which TCR beta CDR3 regions were amplified. The HTBI primer set drove a first-round RT-PCR of the TCR CDR3. TCRdb recomputed calls from the multiplex PCR reads with MiXCR, one row per CDR3 protein. The sample yields 500,000 to 600,000 distinct CDR3 sequences, 46% seen once. The source material was peripheral blood or thyroid tissue (not recorded which). The receptors stem from a woman between 18 and 29 years old with Graves' hyperthyroidism.

About this clonotype: Since a much larger clone is just one base distant, this may be a read error. The genes are TRBV9 and TRBJ1-5; D is undetermined. The CDR3 has 15 residues. The germline CDR1 and CDR2 sequences are SGDLS and YYNGEE. In DNA, the CDR3 is TGCGCCAGCAGCTCCCTGACCCCGGCCAATCAGCCCCGGCATTTT. It is translated as CASSSLTPANQPRHF. Variable domain in full (rest from reference TRBV9 and TRBJ1-5): DSGVTQTPKHLITATGQRVTLRCSPRSGDLSVYWYQQSLDQGLQFLIQYYNGEERAKGNILERFSAQQFPDLHSELNLSSLELGDSALYFCASSSLTPANQPRHFGDGTRLSIL.

The chain employs TRBV7-2 and TRBJ2-7; D not certain. The DNA matches TRBJ2-1 better at its end, which makes the J call doubtful. This CDR3 is built from 12 residues. Germline assignment: CDR1 SGHTA and CDR2 FQGNSA. CDR3 nucleotides: TGTGCCAGCAGCCAAGTGGACGTTGAGCAGTTCTTC. Translating it yields CASSQVDVEQFF.

The chain couples TRBV6-2 or TRBV6-3 to TRBJ1-1; D unresolved. The CDR3 has 15 residues. Deletions cut 5 bases from V and 4 bases from J, with 17 bases between. Germline CDR1 is MNHEY and CDR2 is SVGEGT. The CDR3 sequence is CASSEQKPEGTEAFF. The CDR3 coding sequence is TGTGCCAGCAGTGAACAAAAACCGGAGGGCACTGAAGCTTTCTTT.

CDR3 in amino acids: CASSQVATSAYTQYF. Here the CDR3 DNA reads TGCGCCAGCAGCCAAGTCGCAACTAGCGCATATACGCAGTATTTT. The V gene is TRBV4-3, the J gene TRBJ2-3; 7 bases fit TRBD2. Germline values: CDR1 LGHNA, CDR2 YSLEER. The CDR3 has 15 amino acids. V shed 1 base and J 7 bases; nucleotides not matched to a gene: 8.

The V and J genes are TRBV12-3 or TRBV12-4 and TRBJ2-3; no reliable D call. The CDR3 runs 16 residues. The germline V and J ends were trimmed by 2 bases and 0 bases, with 12 bases remaining between them. CDR3 DNA sequence: TGTGCCAGCAGTTTAAGTTGGACCTCTAGCACAGATACGCAGTATTTT. Its translation: CASSLSWTSSTDTQYF.

As to this clonotype: A read error may be the cause here, since a much bigger clone is one base away. The chain couples TRBV11-2 to TRBJ2-7, with 9 bases identical to TRBD1. From germline, CDR1 is SGHAT and CDR2 FQNNGV. The CDR3 runs to 13 residues. In DNA form, the CDR3 reads TGTGCCGGCAGCGCGGGGACAGGGTACGAGCAGTACTTC. Protein product: CAGSAGTGYEQYF.

This chain joins TRBV19 and TRBJ1-1; D not certain. This CDR3 is 10 amino acids long. Germline CDR1 reads LNHDA; CDR2 reads SQIVND (reference sequence). Trimming took off 9 bases at V and 10 bases at J, with 12 bases between the two ends. The CDR3 coding sequence is TGTGCCAGCCACACCAGAGTAGCTTTCTTT. The encoded protein is CASHTRVAFF.

A few counts support this clonotype. The V call is TRBV5-1, the J call TRBJ2-2, with TRBD1 as a possible D gene (5 bases). Germline V gene lookup returns CDR1 SGHRS and CDR2 YFSETQ. The CDR3 has 16 amino acids. The germline V and J ends were trimmed by 3 bases and 1 base, with 13 bases remaining between them. CDR3 nucleotides: TGCGCCAGCAGCTATAGTGGAACAGGGAACACCGGGGAGCTGTTTTTT. This sequence encodes CASSYSGTGNTGELFF.

This clonotype was recorded a few times. The DNA for the CDR3 is TGTGCCAGCTCACCAAAAACACCCTCAGATTCACCCCTCCACTTT. Protein: CASSPKTPSDSPLHF. The chain combines TRBV18 with TRBJ1-6; D is uncertain. V gave up 2 bases and J gave up 8 bases, with 13 bases separating them. Germline assignment: CDR1 KGHSH and CDR2 LQKENI. CDR3 length: 15 amino acids.

The V and J genes are TRBV7-9 and TRBJ1-5; D gene uncertain. With 6 bases removed from V and 14 bases from J, the gap between germline ends came to 29 bases. The CDR3 is 16 residues long. Germline assignment: CDR1 SEHNR and CDR2 FQNEAQ (reference sequence). The CDR3 region is CASSSAQLAESSYEHF. The CDR3, as DNA: TGTGCCAGCAGTTCGGCCCAGCTAGCGGAGAGCTCCTACGAGCATTTT.

The rearrangement uses TRBV7-9 and TRBJ1-2, with 7 nucleotides matching TRBD1. The germline V gene encodes CDR1 SEHNR and CDR2 FQNEAQ (reference sequence). The CDR3 loop spans 13 amino acids. Trimming at V came to 4 bases and at J to 8 bases, leaving 7 bases not matched to a gene. CDR3 protein: CASSSMQGEGYTF. The CDR3 nucleotides are TGTGCCAGCAGCTCGATGCAGGGGGAGGGCTACACCTTC.

This clonotype has a single count. A much larger clonotype is one base distant, so this may be a read error. The rearrangement uses TRBV7-2 and TRBJ1-5; the D gene is possibly TRBD1 (6 bases). The CDR3 extends over 15 amino acids. Germline CDR1 SGHTA, CDR2 FQGNSA. The V end was cut by 4 bases, the J end by 1 base, with 11 bases between. The CDR3 nucleotides read TGTGCCAGCAGCTCGTACACAGGGAGCAATCAGCCCCAGCATTTT. It is translated as CASSSYTGSNQPQHF.

As to this clonotype: This clone may be a read error of a much larger clone one base away. The chain carries TRBV20-1 and TRBJ1-4; D perhaps matches TRBD1 (5 bases). Germline CDR1 reads DFQATT; CDR2 reads SNEGSKA (reference sequence). There are 13 residues in the CDR3. The CDR3 DNA is TGCAGTGCTAGAGACAGGGTCTATGAAAAACTGCTTTTT. Its translation: CSARDRVYEKLLF.

The V and J genes are TRBV27 and TRBJ1-1; D unresolved. CDR3 length: 16 amino acids. V was cut by 4 bases and J by 0 bases, with 15 bases left in between. CDR1 MNHEY and CDR2 SMNVEV come from the germline V gene (reference sequence). The CDR3 coding sequence is TGTGCCAGCAGTTCCCCGAGAGGAACGATGAACACTGAAGCTTTCTTT. Translating it yields CASSSPRGTMNTEAFF.

There are many counts of this clonotype. The rearrangement uses TRBV29-1 and TRBJ2-2; a possible D gene is TRBD2 (5 bases). The CDR3 sequence is 12 residues long. V dropped 0 bases and J dropped 6 bases, with 5 bases sitting between them. Germline CDR1 is SQVTM and CDR2 is ANQGSEA. As DNA, the CDR3 is TGCAGCGTTGAAGAGAGGGCCGGGGAGCTGTTTTTT. Amino acids: CSVEERAGELFF.

The chain uses TRBV15 and TRBJ2-7, with TRBD2 as a possible D gene (6 bases). Germline lookup yields CDR1 LNHNV and CDR2 YYDKDF (reference sequence). Trimming pared 4 bases from V and 3 bases from J, leaving 16 bases between. The CDR3 loop spans 15 amino acids. Written as DNA, the CDR3 is TGTGCCACCAGCAAAACCGGGAGTGGGAGCTACGAGCAGTACTTC. It is translated as CATSKTGSGSYEQYF.

This clonotype was counted between two and nine times. The rearrangement joins TRBV28 to TRBJ2-7; D tentatively reads TRBD1 or TRBD2 (5 bases each). Trimming took off 5 bases at V and 4 bases at J, with 15 bases between the two ends. CDR1 is MDHEN and CDR2 is SYDVKM in the germline V gene. The CDR3 has 14 residues. The CDR3 sequence: CASSVAGTHYEQYF. The CDR3 DNA is TGTGCCAGCAGTGTAGCCGGGACCCATTACGAGCAGTACTTC.

This clonotype was recorded many times. V and J are TRBV30 and TRBJ1-2; D unresolved. The CDR3 loop spans 11 amino acids. From germline, CDR1 is GTSNPN and CDR2 SVGIG (reference sequence). Trimming shortened V by 1 base and J by 8 bases, and 8 bases separated the two germline ends. CDR3: CAWSAVFGYTF. The CDR3 DNA sequence: TGTGCCTGGAGTGCGGTTTTCGGCTACACCTTC.

This clonotype has a single count. The genes are TRBV15 and TRBJ2-7; tentatively, D is TRBD1 (5 bases). The CDR3 covers 15 residues. Trimming removed 3 bases at V and 7 bases at J, with 19 bases between. Germline CDR1 reads LNHNV; CDR2 reads YYDKDF (reference sequence). CDR3 region: CATSSEENRSGEQYF. The CDR3 bases are TGTGCCACCAGCAGTGAGGAGAACAGGTCTGGGGAGCAGTACTTC.

This clonotype showed up many times. V is TRBV7-8 and J is TRBJ1-4; tentative D call: TRBD1 (6 bases). Trimming cost V 5 bases and J 0 bases, with 7 bases left between them. The V gene's germline CDR1 is SGHVS and CDR2 FQNEAQ. The CDR3 is 14 amino acids. CDR3 nucleotide sequence: TGTGCCAGCAGCCGACAGGCAACTAATGAAAAACTGTTTTTT. Protein sequence: CASSRQATNEKLFF.

This clonotype has a count of ten or more. V is TRBV7-3 and J is TRBJ2-6; possibly TRBD2 for D (6 bases). The CDR3 has 17 amino acids. The V gene's germline CDR1 is SGHTA and CDR2 FQGTGA. The V end was cut by 5 bases, the J end by 0 bases, with 14 bases between. CDR3 protein: CASSPRGGASGANVLTF. CDR3 in DNA: TGTGCCAGCAGCCCCCGGGGAGGAGCCTCTGGGGCCAACGTCCTGACTTTC.

With respect to this clonotype: A junction end diverges from the germline sequence, so it may reflect a read error. V gene TRBV20-1 combines with J gene TRBJ2-7; D remains ambiguous. This CDR3 has 15 amino acids. Germline V CDR1 and CDR2: DFQATT, SNEGSKA (reference sequence). The CDR3 spells CGARSSGLNPYEQYF. CDR3 nucleotides: TGCGGTGCTAGATCGTCGGGCCTAAATCCCTATGAGCAGTACTTC.

The chain recombines TRBV7-9 with TRBJ2-7; the match to TRBD1 covers 8 bases. The germline V gene encodes CDR1 SEHNR and CDR2 FQNEAQ (reference sequence). This CDR3 spans 15 amino acids. Trimming took 5 bases from V and 1 from J; bases not matched to a gene: 7. CDR3 sequence: CASSGPGQASYEQYF. The CDR3 region has the DNA TGTGCCAGCAGCGGACCGGGACAGGCATCCTACGAGCAGTACTTC.

In this sample, this clonotype turned up once. The genes are TRBV13 and TRBJ2-2; D unresolved. The CDR3 extends over 12 amino acids. Germline values: CDR1 PRHDT, CDR2 FYEKMQ (reference sequence). V dropped 5 bases and J dropped 9 bases, with 10 bases sitting between them. CDR3 residues: CASSPRRRELFF. The CDR3 nucleotides read TGTGCCAGCAGCCCCAGACGGCGGGAGCTGTTTTTT.

This clonotype has ten or more counts. The chain employs TRBV19 and TRBJ2-5; 10 nucleotides match TRBD1. This CDR3 contains 15 residues. Germline V CDR1 and CDR2: LNHDA, SQIVND (reference sequence). V shed 6 bases and J 3 bases; nucleotides not matched to a gene: 7. The CDR3 spells CASRDRDRGKETQYF. CDR3 nucleotides: TGTGCCAGTAGGGACCGGGACAGGGGAAAAGAGACCCAGTACTTC.

This clonotype was detected many times. Here the CDR3 DNA reads TGTGCCAGCAGTTTATGGCAGGGCCAAGAGACCCAGTACTTC. It specifies CASSLWQGQETQYF. The chain carries TRBV12-3 or TRBV12-4 and TRBJ2-5; a possible D gene is TRBD1 (5 bases). Deletions cut 2 bases from V and 1 base from J, with 8 bases between. The CDR3 is 14 amino acids.

This clonotype has at least ten counts. The chain employs TRBV18 and TRBJ2-5; TRBD2 aligns across 7 bases. The CDR3 totals 17 residues. Germline loops: CDR1 KGHSH, CDR2 LQKENI. V was clipped by 0 bases and J by 2 bases; unmatched bases: 9. The CDR3 protein is CASSPPGPGGLQETQYF. The CDR3 region has the DNA TGTGCCAGCTCACCACCGGGTCCGGGAGGTTTACAAGAGACCCAGTACTTC.

This clonotype was observed a few times. The rearrangement uses TRBV20-1 and TRBJ1-2, with TRBD1 matching 7 bases. The junction had 16 bases not matched to a gene; V was cut back by 7 bases and J by 8 bases. This CDR3 spans 14 amino acids. Germline V gene lookup returns CDR1 DFQATT and CDR2 SNEGSKA (reference sequence). The CDR3 DNA reads TGCAGTGTTCCCGGGGCTAGGGGGCAAGGCGGCTACACCTTC. Protein product: CSVPGARGQGGYTF.

The chain is built from TRBV20-1 and TRBJ2-7, with D maybe TRBD1 (6 bases). This CDR3 spans 15 amino acids. Germline assignment: CDR1 DFQATT and CDR2 SNEGSKA (reference sequence). The V end was cut by 6 bases, the J end by 7 bases, with 25 bases between. CDR3 amino acids: CSALSKDSSYNEQYF. DNA for the CDR3: TGCAGTGCCTTATCTAAGGACAGCTCCTACAATGAGCAGTACTTC.